Shown below are 28 T cell receptor beta chains from a single sample sequenced in a study of T cell repertoires in cytomegalovirus infection. TCRdb analysed the reads with MiXCR anew, one entry per CDR3 protein. This table holds fewer than 950,000 distinct CDR3 sequences, 32% found once. These receptors' antigens are unknown. Sample: cultured CD8+ T cells from PBMCs, taken from culture after CMV antigen stimulation. All receptors come from a human donor in good health (CMV status not recorded). Some clones in this sample may be carry-over from other donors' samples.

For this clonotype: A much more abundant neighbour one base away suggests this may be a read error. The rearrangement joins TRBV7-2 to TRBJ2-3; no reliable D call. Germline V CDR1 and CDR2: SGHTA, FQGNSA. Trimming shortened V by 2 bases and J by 4 bases, and 10 bases separated the two germline ends. CDR3 length equals 14 residues. In nucleotides, the CDR3 is TGTGCCAGCAGCTTATGGCAGGCCCCAGATACGCAGTATTTT. Translated, it gives CASSLWQAPDTQYF.

CDR3 sequence: CSASFAGGSGELFF. The CDR3 DNA reads TGCAGTGCTAGTTTCGCGGGGGGGTCCGGGGAGCTGTTTTTT. The chain employs TRBV20-1 and TRBJ2-2; 9 bases align to TRBD2. Germline loops: CDR1 DFQATT, CDR2 SNEGSKA (reference sequence). This CDR3 contains 14 residues. V dropped 3 bases and J dropped 6; count of bases not matched to a gene: 5.

About this clonotype: This clone may be a read error of a much larger clone one base away. This chain uses TRBV2 with TRBJ2-1, with 10 bases lining up with TRBD1. The CDR3 sequence is 16 residues long. Germline assignment: CDR1 SNHLY and CDR2 FYNNEI. J gave up 1 base and V 6 bases, and 6 bases lay outside the gene matches. CDR3 in amino acids: CASSNPGQGSYNEQFF. The CDR3 DNA reads as TGTGCCAGCAGCAACCCGGGACAGGGGTCCTACAATGAGCAGTTCTTC. Complete variable domain (other parts from reference TRBV2 and TRBJ2-1): EPEVTQTPSHQVTQMGQEVILRCVPISNHLYFYWYRQILGQKVEFLVSFYNNEISEKSEIFDDQFSVERPDGSNFTLKIRSTKLEDSAMYFCASSNPGQGSYNEQFFGPGTRLTVL.

The genes are TRBV6-2 or TRBV6-3 and TRBJ2-7; a possible D gene is TRBD2 (5 bases). Germline V gives CDR1 MNHEY, CDR2 SVGEGT. The CDR3 sequence is 14 residues long. Trimming left V 2 bases short and J 4 bases short, with 12 bases between. The CDR3 is CASSYPLGIYEQYF. The DNA of the CDR3 is TGTGCCAGCAGTTACCCCCTCGGGATTTACGAGCAGTACTTC.

The chain's CDR3 is CASSSIEGGSRETQYF. The CDR3 DNA follows: TGTGCCAGCAGCTCCATTGAGGGGGGCTCCCGGGAGACCCAGTACTTC. This chain connects TRBV11-2 to TRBJ2-5, with D perhaps given as TRBD1 or TRBD2 (6 bases each). The CDR3 covers 16 residues. CDR1 is SGHAT and CDR2 is FQNNGV in the germline V gene. V was clipped by 4 bases and J by 5 bases, with 20 bases between them.

This clonotype showed up just a few times. The chain recombines TRBV27 with TRBJ1-1, with unresolved D. The V and J ends lost 3 bases and 3 bases respectively, with 14 bases between them. The CDR3 sequence is 15 residues long. CDR1 and CDR2 (germline): MNHEY, SMNVEV (reference sequence). CDR3: CASSLVRAQYTEAFF. Written as DNA, the CDR3 is TGTGCCAGCAGTTTGGTCCGGGCGCAGTACACTGAAGCTTTCTTT.

J is TRBJ2-5 and V is TRBV7-9, with D uncertain. The germline V gene encodes CDR1 SEHNR and CDR2 FQNEAQ (reference sequence). The V gene lost 0 bases and the J gene lost 1 base, with 9 bases spanning the gap. The CDR3 runs to 15 residues. The CDR3 DNA follows: TGTGCCAGCAGCTTAGCGCAACACAGCCAAGAGACCCAGTACTTC. It specifies CASSLAQHSQETQYF.

The genes are TRBV20-1 and TRBJ2-2, with 10 nucleotides matching TRBD2. The CDR3 contains 15 residues. Germline CDR1 is DFQATT and CDR2 is SNEGSKA (reference sequence). V was clipped by 2 bases and J by 0 bases; unmatched bases: 0. CDR3 loop: CSARLAGANTGELFF. The CDR3 DNA reads as TGCAGTGCTAGACTAGCGGGGGCGAACACCGGGGAGCTGTTTTTT.

The chain joins TRBV27 to TRBJ1-2, with 8 bases matching TRBD1. Germline loops: CDR1 MNHEY, CDR2 SMNVEV (reference sequence). V lost 5 bases and J lost 3; bases outside the gene matches: 8. This CDR3 contains 15 residues. CDR3 bases: TGTGCCAGCAGTGCCGGGCAGGGGGCTTACTATGGCTACACCTTC. This translates into CASSAGQGAYYGYTF.

This clonotype was counted between two and nine times. The V call is TRBV27, the J call TRBJ2-1; 10 bases agree with TRBD1. V lost 0 bases to trimming and J lost 3 bases; unmatched junction nucleotides: 5. CDR1 MNHEY and CDR2 SMNVEV come from the germline V gene (reference sequence). This CDR3 has 17 amino acids. The CDR3 here is CASSLSPDRGDYNEQFF. The CDR3 coding sequence is TGTGCCAGCAGTTTATCGCCGGACAGGGGGGACTACAATGAGCAGTTCTTC.

This clonotype was picked up many times. The chain is built from TRBV7-2 and TRBJ2-7; D perhaps matches TRBD2 (5 bases). Trimming cost V 4 bases and J 0 bases, with 10 bases left between them. This CDR3 region has 14 residues. Germline CDR1 reads SGHTA; CDR2 reads FQGNSA. As DNA, the CDR3 is TGTGCCAGCAGCTCCCGTGGGAGCTCCTACGAGCAGTACTTC. Its translation is CASSSRGSSYEQYF.

J is TRBJ1-2 and V is TRBV29-1, with 11 bases matching TRBD1. This CDR3 contains 18 residues. After removal of 2 bases from V and 1 base from J, the junction contained 12 bases not matched to a gene. CDR1 and CDR2 (germline): SQVTM, ANQGSEA. The CDR3 bases are TGCAGCGTTGAAACGTCGAGGACAGGGGGCGCATATAACTATGGCTACACCTTC. Translation: CSVETSRTGGAYNYGYTF.

This clonotype was counted between two and nine times. This chain joins TRBV28 and TRBJ1-1, with a weak D call TRBD1 (5 bases). V was shortened by 3 bases and J by 6 bases, with 8 bases between the two germline ends. The CDR3 extends over 12 amino acids. Germline CDR1 MDHEN, CDR2 SYDVKM. As DNA, the CDR3 is TGTGCCAGCAGTTTTGCAGGGCCTGAAGCTTTCTTT. Its protein is CASSFAGPEAFF.

The chain is built from TRBV28 and TRBJ2-7, with 10 nucleotides matching TRBD1. The CDR3 sequence is 14 residues long. J lost 7 bases, V lost 2 bases, and 5 bases had no gene match. The germline V gene encodes CDR1 MDHEN and CDR2 SYDVKM. CDR3 bases: TGTGCCAGCAGTTTACGGGGACAGGGGCAAGAGCAGTACGTC. Translating it yields CASSLRGQGQEQYV.

The V and J genes are TRBV7-8 and TRBJ2-4, with D unclear. Per germline, CDR1 SGHVS and CDR2 FQNEAQ. V shed 0 bases and J shed 0 bases, with 9 bases lying between them. There are 16 residues in the CDR3. The CDR3 sequence is CASSLAYTGAKNIQYF. The DNA of the CDR3 is TGTGCCAGCAGCTTAGCGTATACGGGAGCCAAAAACATTCAGTACTTC.

This clonotype was recorded a few times. The rearrangement joins TRBV6-2 or TRBV6-3 to TRBJ2-1; D is possibly TRBD1 or TRBD2 (5 bases each). The germline V gene encodes CDR1 MNHEY and CDR2 SVGEGT. This CDR3 has 13 residues. V lost 7 bases and J 10 bases, leaving 17 bases between the germline ends. CDR3 region: CASNGLDYREQFF. The CDR3 DNA follows: TGTGCCAGCAACGGACTGGATTACAGGGAGCAGTTCTTC.

This clonotype was seen only a few times. The chain links TRBV14 to TRBJ2-7; 9 nucleotides agree with TRBD1. The CDR3 runs 15 residues. The germline V gene encodes CDR1 SGHDN and CDR2 FVKESK. V shed 1 base, J shed 4 bases, and the junction held 5 bases outside the gene matches. The CDR3 DNA reads as TGTGCCAGCAGCCAAGGTGGGACAGGGAGGTACGAGCAGTACTTC. It specifies CASSQGGTGRYEQYF.

This clonotype has just a few counts. The chain uses TRBV10-3 and TRBJ2-1; 10 bases match TRBD1. With V trimmed by 2 bases and J by 3 bases, 4 bases remained unmatched. Germline lookup yields CDR1 ENHRY and CDR2 SYGVKD. The CDR3 runs 16 residues. The CDR3 here is CAISEAGTGDYNEQFF. In DNA, the CDR3 is TGTGCCATCAGTGAGGCCGGGACAGGGGACTACAATGAGCAGTTCTTC.

This clonotype has more than one count but fewer than ten. The chain couples TRBV7-9 to TRBJ2-7; D remains unclear. CDR1 and CDR2 from the germline V gene are SEHNR and FQNEAQ (reference sequence). The length of the CDR3 is 15 residues. The V end lost 3 bases, the J end lost 2 bases, and 14 bases lay between the germline ends. CDR3 protein: CASSFPLEWPYEQYF. CDR3 in DNA: TGTGCCAGCAGCTTCCCCCTAGAATGGCCCTACGAGCAGTACTTC.

A note on this clonotype: This sequence may be a read error, since a much larger clone differs from it by one base. The chain combines TRBV6-6 with TRBJ1-5; 7 bases map to TRBD1. Germline CDR1 and CDR2: MNHNY and SVGAGI (reference sequence). The length of the CDR3 is 13 residues. V shed 5 bases and J 3 bases; nucleotides not matched to a gene: 1. The CDR3 DNA reads as TGTGCCAGCAGTGACAGGGACAATCAGCCCCAGCATTTT. It translates to CASSDRDNQPQHF.

In this sample, this clonotype turned up many times. The rearrangement uses TRBV7-2 and TRBJ2-7; D uncertain. Deletions cut 5 bases from V and 3 bases from J, with 17 bases between. The CDR3 loop spans 15 amino acids. Germline CDR1 and CDR2: SGHTA and FQGNSA. The chain's CDR3 is CASSRWITNRYEQYF. The CDR3 DNA reads TGTGCCAGCAGCAGGTGGATAACTAACCGCTACGAGCAGTACTTC.

The table lists this clonotype with a few counts. CDR3 DNA: TGTGCCAGCAGTTGGTCGTTGCGGGGGGCCACAGATACGCAGTATTTT. It is translated as CASSWSLRGATDTQYF. This chain links TRBV6-2 or TRBV6-3 with TRBJ2-3; 8 positions agree with TRBD2. The CDR3 extends over 16 amino acids. With V trimmed by 4 bases and J by 2 bases, 8 bases remained unmatched. CDR1 and CDR2 from the germline V gene are MNHEY and SVGEGT.

V is TRBV23-1 and J is TRBJ1-5, with D possibly matching TRBD1 (5 bases). TRBV23-1 is an open reading frame, and its role is uncertain. V was clipped by 2 bases and J by 11 bases, with 10 bases between them. The CDR3 length is 12 residues. CDR3 DNA: TGCGCCAGCAGTCAACCCCGGGGGACCCAGCATTTT. Translating it yields CASSQPRGTQHF.

The chain is built from TRBV6-8 and TRBJ2-5; the D gene is possibly TRBD2 (5 bases). CDR1 and CDR2 from the germline V gene are MNHGY and SAAAGT. Trimming stripped 0 bases from V and 2 bases from J, with 16 bases between. The CDR3 is 17 amino acids. The chain's CDR3 is CASSYSSLGGRQETQYF. Written as DNA, the CDR3 is TGTGCCAGCAGTTACTCATCCCTAGGAGGTCGGCAAGAGACCCAGTACTTC.

A few counts support this clonotype. This rearrangement joins TRBV7-9 to TRBJ1-5; TRBD1 is a possible D gene (5 bases). Germline CDR1 reads SEHNR; CDR2 reads FQNEAQ (reference sequence). The CDR3 extends over 18 amino acids. V was trimmed by 4 bases and J by 2 bases, leaving 21 bases between them. The CDR3 region has the DNA TGTGCCAGCAGCTCCAGTGGGGACGGAGTCTTGGGCAATCAGCCCCAGCATTTT. Amino acids: CASSSSGDGVLGNQPQHF.

V is TRBV7-4 and J is TRBJ2-3; possibly TRBD1 for D (6 bases). Germline CDR1 is SGHVT and CDR2 is SQSDAQ. CDR3 length equals 15 residues. Trimming took 1 base from V and 6 from J, leaving 14 bases between them. This CDR3 is CASSLVVQGKDTQYF. DNA of the CDR3: TGTGCCAGCAGCTTAGTGGTGCAGGGGAAGGATACGCAGTATTTT.

The CDR3 DNA reads as TGCGCCAGCCGGTCCGTGGCAGGGCGATTGAATGAGCAGTTCTTC. Translation gives CASRSVAGRLNEQFF. The gene calls are TRBV5-1 and TRBJ2-1; maybe TRBD1 (5 bases). V lost 7 bases, J lost 7 bases, and 21 bases lay in between. Germline lookup yields CDR1 SGHRS and CDR2 YFSETQ. The CDR3 totals 15 residues.

This clonotype came up many times. The chain is built from TRBV7-6 and TRBJ1-1, with 8 bases fitting TRBD1. The V gene end was trimmed by 1 base and the J gene end by 7 bases; junction bases not matched to a gene: 5. The CDR3 consists of 14 residues. Germline V CDR1 and CDR2: SGHVS, FNYEAQ. CDR3 coding DNA: TGTGCCAGCAGCTTAGGGGGACAGGCTGTTGAAGCTTTCTTT. It translates to CASSLGGQAVEAFF. The variable domain in full, completed from reference TRBV7-6 and TRBJ1-1, reads GAGVSQSPRYKVTKRGQDVALRCDPISGHVSLYWYRQALGQGPEFLTYFNYEAQQDKSGLPNDRFSAERPEGSISTLTIQRTEQRDSAMYRCASSLGGQAVEAFFGQGTRLTVV.